A selection of T cell receptor beta chains follows, all from one sample in a study of blood T cell repertoires in COVID-19. Profiling relied on immunoSEQ multiplex PCR, and the TCRdb table lists in-frame clones only, not all of them. This repertoire shows 300,000 to 450,000 clones, more than 75% found once; its top ten account for roughly 1%. Sequencing input: PBMCs or T cells enriched from blood (not recorded which). The receptors stem from a woman in her 30s who had recovered from COVID-19. CDR3s include the opening cysteine and the closing phenylalanine or tryptophan. D genes are given only for firm matches. Not every row has a clone size; where given, it reads once, few, many or a size class.

CDR3 protein: CASSQRGQSKAYEQYF
CDR3 DNA: TGTGCCAGCAGTCAACGAGGACAGTCCAAAGCCTACGAGCAGTACTTC
V gene: TRBV28
J gene: TRBJ2-7
clone size: .
D gene: .

CDR3 protein: CAISETGGGTEAFF
CDR3 DNA: TGTGCCATCAGTGAAACAGGGGGCGGCACTGAAGCTTTCTTT
V gene: TRBV10-3
J gene: TRBJ1-1
clone size: .
D gene: TRBD1

CDR3 protein: CASSLVRGLARGDYEQYF
CDR3 DNA: TGTGCCAGCAGCTTGGTACGGGGACTAGCTCGGGGGGACTACGAGCAGTACTTC
V gene: TRBV5-8
J gene: TRBJ2-7
clone size: once
D gene: TRBD2

CDR3 protein: CASSYGPMEGDYGYTF
CDR3 DNA: TGTGCCAGCAGTTACGGCCCCATGGAGGGAGACTATGGCTACACCTTC
V gene: TRBV6-5
J gene: TRBJ1-2
clone size: .
D gene: .

CDR3 protein: CASSIGGGGPQPQHF
CDR3 DNA: TGTGCCAGTAGTATAGGCGGCGGGGGCCCTCAGCCCCAGCATTTT
V gene: TRBV19
J gene: TRBJ1-5
clone size: .
D gene: .

CDR3 protein: CASSLKQNTGELFF
CDR3 DNA: TGCGCCAGCAGCTTGAAACAGAACACCGGGGAGCTGTTTTTT
V gene: TRBV5-1
J gene: TRBJ2-2
clone size: .
D gene: .

CDR3 protein: CASSVDTISARVGANVLTF
CDR3 DNA: TGTGCCAGCAGCGTAGATACTATTTCGGCCAGGGTTGGGGCCAACGTCCTGACTTTC
V gene: TRBV9
J gene: TRBJ2-6
clone size: .
D gene: .

CDR3 protein: CASSLNQPQHF
CDR3 DNA: TGTGCCAGCAGTCTTAATCAGCCCCAGCATTTT
V gene: TRBV28
J gene: TRBJ1-5
clone size: .
D gene: .

CDR3 protein: CASSLTGGTSTEAFF
CDR3 DNA: TGTGCCAGCAGCCTGACAGGGGGGACGAGCACTGAAGCTTTCTTT
V gene: TRBV11-1
J gene: TRBJ1-1
clone size: .
D gene: TRBD1

CDR3 protein: CAGGQGGNQPQHF
CDR3 DNA: TGTGCCGGGGGACAGGGGGGCAATCAGCCCCAGCATTTT
V gene: TRBV10-3
J gene: TRBJ1-5
clone size: .
D gene: TRBD1

CDR3 protein: CASTPGGTYGYTF
CDR3 DNA: TGTGCCAGCACCCCAGGGGGGACCTATGGCTACACCTTC
V gene: TRBV6-5
J gene: TRBJ1-2
clone size: once
D gene: TRBD1

CDR3 protein: CASRGLAGGSSYNEQFF
CDR3 DNA: TGTGCCAGCAGGGGACTAGCGGGGGGTAGCTCCTACAATGAGCAGTTCTTC
V gene: TRBV7-9
J gene: TRBJ2-1
clone size: .
D gene: TRBD2

CDR3 protein: CASSPGQGNNSPLHF
CDR3 DNA: TGTGCCAGCTCGCCCGGACAGGGTAATAATTCACCCCTCCACTTT
V gene: TRBV18
J gene: TRBJ1-6
clone size: .
D gene: TRBD1

CDR3 protein: CASTLMGMHTEAFF
CDR3 DNA: TGTGCCAGCACCCTAATGGGCATGCACACTGAAGCTTTCTTT
V gene: TRBV6-5
J gene: TRBJ1-1
clone size: .
D gene: .

CDR3 protein: CASSADRGYTIYF
CDR3 DNA: TGTGCCAGCAGTGCGGACAGGGGGTACACCATATATTTT
V gene: TRBV25-1
J gene: TRBJ1-3
clone size: .
D gene: TRBD1

CDR3 protein: CASSYTQGAYEQYF
CDR3 DNA: TGTGCCAGCAGTTACACACAGGGGGCCTACGAGCAGTACTTC
V gene: TRBV6-5
J gene: TRBJ2-7
clone size: once
D gene: TRBD1